This T cell receptor (beta chain) stems from a study of blood T cells in healthy people across ages. Study-wide findings and caveats: Diversity estimated from one million T cells was considered an underestimate. The study found more naive CD4+ cells and higher diversity in long-lived than aged donors.

A sample-barcoded 5' primer and a J-beta primer mix were used in a second PCR of roughly 7 to 11 cycles. Through a template-switch adaptor with 12 random nucleotides, each cDNA molecule received a tag. Every individual sample yielded 2.5 million or more paired-end reads (each containing CDR3). One entry per CDR3 protein, called by TCRdb with MiXCR from the 5' RACE reads. The sample shows about 670,000 distinct CDR3 sequences, around two fifths of them seen only once. As regards this clonotype: Its cognate antigen is unknown.

The V and J ends lost 1 base and 3 bases, in that order; junction bases with no gene match: 3. Germline values: CDR1 SNHLY, CDR2 FYNNEI. The CDR3 length is 15 residues. The sequenced material came from blood. The J gene is TRBJ2-7, the V gene TRBV2, with 10 bases matching TRBD2. The sequence was collected from an elderly man in good health. CDR3 residues: CASSEVAGGRYEQYF. As DNA, the CDR3 is TGTGCCAGCAGTGAAGTAGCGGGGGGCCGCTACGAGCAGTACTTC.